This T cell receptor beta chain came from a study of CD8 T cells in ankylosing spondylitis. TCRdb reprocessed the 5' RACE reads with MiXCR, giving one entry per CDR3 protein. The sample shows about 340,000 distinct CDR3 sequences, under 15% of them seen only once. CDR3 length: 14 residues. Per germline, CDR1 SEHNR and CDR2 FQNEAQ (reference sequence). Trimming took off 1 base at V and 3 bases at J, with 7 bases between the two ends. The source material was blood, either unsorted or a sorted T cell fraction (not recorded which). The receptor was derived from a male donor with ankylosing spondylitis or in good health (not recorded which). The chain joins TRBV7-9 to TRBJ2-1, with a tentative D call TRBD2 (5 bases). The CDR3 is CASSLELDYNEQFF. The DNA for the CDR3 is TGTGCCAGCAGCTTAGAACTAGACTACAATGAGCAGTTCTTC.